The clone carrying this TCR beta chain was counted many times. The investigators amplified TCR beta CDR3 regions from RNA transcripts. The HTBI primer set served for first-round RT-PCR of the TCR CDR3. TCRdb ran MiXCR on the multiplex PCR reads and lists one entry per CDR3 protein. Of fewer than 650,000 distinct CDR3 sequences listed, approximately 15% were seen once; the top ten hold roughly 13%. The sample originates from a study of T cells in Graves' hyperthyroidism and ophthalmopathy. CDR1 and CDR2 (germline): SGHRS, YFSETQ. CDR3 length: 15 amino acids. The germline V and J ends were trimmed by 2 bases and 1 base, with 12 bases remaining between them.

The gene calls are TRBV5-1 and TRBJ2-5; D call uncertain. Sequenced material: blood. The source is a woman in her thirties or forties with Graves' hyperthyroidism. The CDR3 sequence is CASSLERVTQETQYF. Written as DNA, the CDR3 is TGCGCCAGCAGCTTAGAACGGGTAACCCAAGAGACCCAGTACTTC.